This TCR beta chain was captured in a study of vaccination and CD4 T cells after COVID-19. Germline CDR1 is SNHLY and CDR2 is FYNNEI. The CDR3 totals 14 residues. V lost 0 bases to trimming and J lost 2 bases, with 7 bases between them. Indicated treatment: roughly 11-day PBMC culture with coronavirus spike peptide pools or control peptides (ViraFEST assay). The dates of positive PCR tests extended from March through December 2020 and came before the US Alpha, Beta and Delta variants. On days 3 and 7, half the medium was swapped for fresh IL-2-containing medium. Scientists ran DNA taken from cultured CD4+ T cells through the Oncomine TCR Beta short-read assay for sequencing. TCRdb ran MiXCR on the PCR reads and lists one entry per CDR3 protein. In the table there are roughly 7,500 distinct CDR3 sequences, roughly 58% of which are singletons. This clonotype has only a few counts. Its antigen remains unidentified.

Study conclusions and caveats: It was observed that, in convalescent patients, a median around 88% of reactive clones arose only post-vaccination.

V usage is TRBV2 and J usage is TRBJ1-1; unclear D gene. This TCR came from a human donor who had recovered from COVID-19. Sequencing was performed on CD4+ T cells from blood, cultured in vitro. Here the CDR3 DNA reads TGTGCCAGCAGTGAAGCGGCACCAAACACTGAAGCTTTCTTT. The encoded protein is CASSEAAPNTEAFF.